A selection of T cell receptor beta chains follows, all from one sample in a study of blood T cells in healthy people across ages. TCRdb independently ran MiXCR on the 5' RACE reads; one entry per CDR3 protein. The sample shows 700,000 to 900,000 distinct CDR3 sequences, about 55% of them seen only once. Sequences were obtained from blood. The source of these receptors is a man at least 80 years old in good health. Each CDR3 is given without its conserved first and last residue.

V gene: TRBV20-1; CDR3 protein: SASPRTSGEF
V gene: TRBV29-1; CDR3 protein: SVGGNSPLH
V gene: TRBV7-8; CDR3 protein: ASSLGERTSGANVLT
V gene: TRBV7-9; CDR3 protein: ASSFRLGYNEQY
V gene: TRBV29-1; CDR3 protein: SGRSGRALGEQY
V gene: TRBV29-1; CDR3 protein: SVGPSGRDEQF
V gene: TRBV27; CDR3 protein: ASSRDTPYEQY
V gene: TRBV20-1; CDR3 protein: SAQDRANYGYT
V gene: TRBV3-1; CDR3 protein: ASSQKDRFYNEQF
V gene: TRBV5-1; CDR3 protein: ASSLGDLDQPQH
V gene: TRBV4-2; CDR3 protein: ASSPLQGLDGYT
V gene: TRBV5-1; CDR3 protein: ASSLEAEVNTEAF
V gene: TRBV2; CDR3 protein: ASSDLGGTTDTQY
V gene: TRBV29-1; CDR3 protein: SAWTGGGQPQH
V gene: TRBV5-1; CDR3 protein: ASSTDRPTETF
V gene: TRBV2; CDR3 protein: ADSETGDYGYT
V gene: TRBV5-1; CDR3 protein: ASSLYRGSEQY
V gene: TRBV29-1; CDR3 protein: SVETDFGYGYT
V gene: TRBV14; CDR3 protein: ASSQDRGGYNEQF
V gene: TRBV2; CDR3 protein: ASIQDIVSYNEQF
V gene: TRBV9; CDR3 protein: ASSVWPGTEAF
V gene: TRBV29-1; CDR3 protein: SVEGPGFGYT
V gene: TRBV7-2; CDR3 protein: ASSLIVARSSGANVLT
V gene: TRBV5-5; CDR3 protein: ASSTRQDPYEQY
V gene: TRBV5-1; CDR3 protein: ASSVTGTDNEQF
V gene: TRBV3-1; CDR3 protein: ASSQSRLAGDRYAY
V gene: TRBV28; CDR3 protein: ASSLPNEKLF
V gene: TRBV29-1; CDR3 protein: SVPGGRGHRYAY
V gene: TRBV7-2; CDR3 protein: ASSRDRGRVNTEAF
V gene: TRBV25-1; CDR3 protein: ASSAYEGTSPYNEQY
V gene: TRBV3-1; CDR3 protein: ASSPTSGPHYEQY